Listed below are T cell receptor beta chains from one sample, sequenced in a study of OX40 agonist ivuxolimab in advanced cancers. Here immunoSEQ multiplex PCR was the method, and the copy in TCRdb shows in-frame clones only, minus some. The sample gives roughly 11,000 clones, roughly 80% of which show up once; roughly 10% is in the top ten. The material sequenced was CD4+ or CD8+ T cells sorted from blood, taken in a trial of the OX40 agonist ivuxolimab. The receptors derive from an adult with an advanced solid tumor such as melanoma, head and neck, liver or kidney cancer. Both conserved end residues are part of each CDR3. D genes are given only for firm matches. The size field is filled for only some rows; it gives once, few, many or a size class.

TRBJ2-7 TRBV6-1 NA TRBD2 TGTGCCAGCAGTGAAGCGTGGTGGGGGGGGTACGAGCAGTACTTC CASSEAWWGGYEQYF
TRBJ2-7 TRBV7-3 once NA TGTGCCAGCAGCTTAGGTGAGGGCTCCTACGAGCAGTACTTC CASSLGEGSYEQYF
TRBJ1-1 TRBV7-9 once NA TGTGCCAGCACGAGACCGGTGGACACTGAAGCTTTCTTT CASTRPVDTEAFF
TRBJ2-7 TRBV4-1 NA TRBD1 TGCGCCAGCAGCCCCTCGGGACAGGCCTACGAGCAGTACTTC CASSPSGQAYEQYF
TRBJ2-2 TRBV5-1 NA TRBD1 TGCGCCAGCAGCCCGGGACAGCCGAACACCGGGGAGCTGTTTTTT CASSPGQPNTGELFF
TRBJ1-1 TRBV7-9 NA NA TGTGCCAGCAGCCCCAACACCGGGAATGAAGCTTTCTTT CASSPNTGNEAFF
TRBJ2-3 TRBV11-2 NA TRBD1 TGTGCCAGCAGCCCAGGACAGGGGGCAGATACGCAGTATTTT CASSPGQGADTQYF
TRBJ1-1 TRBV19 NA NA TGTGCCAGTAGTATCGTCGGTATGCTGAACACTGAAGCTTTCTTT CASSIVGMLNTEAFF
TRBJ2-3 TRBV27 NA NA TGTGCCAGCATTGGGGCGAACACAGATACGCAGTATTTT CASIGANTDTQYF
TRBJ2-2 TRBV25-1 NA NA TGTGCCAGCAGTGACATAAACACCGGGGAGCTGTTTTTT CASSDINTGELFF
TRBJ1-5 TRBV28 medium-sized NA TGTGCCAGCAGTTTCTACAGTATCCTTTTGGCGGGCAATCAGCCCCAGCATTTT CASSFYSILLAGNQPQHF
TRBJ1-1 TRBV18 once NA TGTGCCAGCTCACCTCGGACGGTGAACACTGAAGCTTTCTTT CASSPRTVNTEAFF
TRBJ1-1 TRBV13 once TRBD1 TGTGCCAGCAGTACCGACAGGGTATCTGAAGCTTTCTTT CASSTDRVSEAFF
TRBJ2-3 TRBV10-2 NA NA TGCGCCAGCAGTGAGTCGCGAACAGATACGCAGTATTTT CASSESRTDTQYF
TRBJ1-1 TRBV29-1 once TRBD1 TGCAGCGAGAGACAGGGGCGGGCTGAAGCTTTCTTT CSERQGRAEAFF
TRBJ1-5 TRBV5-4 NA TRBD1 TGTGCCAGCAGCTTCCGGGACAGACCTAATCAGCCCCAGCATTTT CASSFRDRPNQPQHF
TRBJ1-3 TRBV28 NA NA TGTGCCAGCAAGTTGTCCCCCGGGAATGGAAACACCATATATTTT CASKLSPGNGNTIYF
TRBJ1-6 TRBV27 NA TRBD1 TGTGCCAGCAGATCCCGATCCGGACAGGGAGGAAGAGGGAATTCACCCCTCCACTTT CASRSRSGQGGRGNSPLHF
TRBJ2-7 TRBV4-2 once NA TGTGCCAGCAGCCAAGATCCGGGGGCGACCTACGAGCAGTACTTC CASSQDPGATYEQYF
TRBJ2-1 TRBV11-2 NA TRBD1 TGTGCCAGCAGCTTCTTTGACTGGACAGGGGTGAATGAGCAGTTCTTC CASSFFDWTGVNEQFF
TRBJ2-5 TRBV7-6 NA NA TGTGCCAGCAGCCCGAGACCACAAGAGACCCAGTACTTC CASSPRPQETQYF
TRBJ2-1 TRBV7-2 NA TRBD1 TGTGCCAGCAGCTCAATGGACAGGGTCGAGCCCTACAATGAGCAGTTCTTC CASSSMDRVEPYNEQFF
TRBJ1-2 TRBV7-6 NA NA TGTGCCAGCAGCCCCACCACCCGGGGTGATGGCTACACCTTC CASSPTTRGDGYTF
TRBJ2-2 TRBV11-3 once TRBD2 TGTGCCAGCAGCCCTCTAGCGGGGCACACCGGGGAGCTGTTTTTT CASSPLAGHTGELFF
TRBJ2-3 TRBV4-1 NA TRBD2 TGCGCCAGCAGCGAAGCGGGACTAGCGGGGGGAACAGATACGCAGTATTTT CASSEAGLAGGTDTQYF
TRBJ1-1 TRBV13 NA NA TGTGCCAGCCACCAGCCCCCCAACACTGAAGCTTTCTTT CASHQPPNTEAFF
TRBJ2-3 TRBV10-3 NA TRBD1 TGTGCCATCAGTGGCGGGACAGGGGGTACAGATACGCAGTATTTT CAISGGTGGTDTQYF
TRBJ2-7 TRBV5-1 once NA TGCGCCACTTGGGCCAAGGGCAACTACGAGCAGTACTTC CATWAKGNYEQYF
TRBJ2-2 TRBV18 NA NA TGTGCCAGCTCACTTTACAGGGACGACACCGGGGAGCTGTTTTTT CASSLYRDDTGELFF
TRBJ1-1 TRBV9 NA NA TGTGCCAGCAGCGAGGGGACCCATCGGGCTTTCTTT CASSEGTHRAFF
TRBJ1-3 TRBV6-1 NA NA TGTGCCAGCAGTGAAGTAGGGGGGACTGGAAACACCATATATTTT CASSEVGGTGNTIYF